This TCR beta chain emerged from a study of OX40 agonist ivuxolimab in advanced cancers. For context, the study as a whole: Ivuxolimab was a fully human IgG2 agonistic monoclonal antibody targeting the costimulatory receptor OX40 (CD134). Intravenous ivuxolimab was administered to patients every 2 weeks at six dose levels: 0.01, 0.1, 0.3, 1.5, 3 and 10 mg/kg. Of the roughly 52 dose-escalation patients, hepatocellular carcinoma was present in about 20, melanoma in roughly 15, renal cell carcinoma in 9 and head and neck cancer in 9. In the dose-escalation cohort, around 80% of patients were male, and the mean age was 60 years with a range of roughly 20 to 80. Patients were allowed to have had prior anti-PD-1, anti-PD-L1 or anti-CTLA-4 therapy, and roughly two fifths of the dose-escalation patients had been treated with checkpoint inhibitors. Three dose-escalation patients achieved partial responses, one with hepatocellular carcinoma and two with cutaneous melanoma. Peripheral TCRbeta sequencing aimed to test whether ivuxolimab altered TCR sequence diversity and caused clonal T-cell expansion. The paper reports the monotherapy dose-escalation portion (N of about 51 patients) of the phase I ivuxolimab trial. Study-wide conclusions, independent of this receptor: Low levels of normalized T-cell clonal expansion were also seen in some patients who did not respond. In the 0.1-3.0 mg/kg groups, partial responders were among the patients with the lowest normalized peripheral clonal expansion, particularly in CD8+ T cells. At doses of 0.1 to 3.0 mg/kg, clonal expansion of both CD4+ and CD8+ T cells in blood was seen between baseline and week 6. After ivuxolimab, more expanded clones were found on average in CD8+ T cells than in CD4+ T cells. Antigen specificity was not determined for the clonally expanded peripheral T cells.

Genomic DNA was isolated from the sorted cells so that the TCRbeta CDR3 region could be sequenced. The immunoSEQ Assay was used to sequence the TCRbeta CDR3 regions. TCRdb carries this immuneACCESS record with in-frame sequences only. Its versions omit some clonotypes, under half of them owing to an unresolved V gene in the studies checked, with the rest unexplained. The sample yields roughly 14,000 clones; just under 80% were counted once. The ten largest clones capture roughly 15% of the sample. Via the germline V gene, CDR1 is ENHRY and CDR2 SYGVKD. The CDR3 contains 13 residues, cysteine and phenylalanine counted. CDR3 DNA is the only sequence kept; it has 39 bases, read in frame from the first base. The junction shows trimming of 2 bases on V and 5 bases on J, plus 9 bases between the germline ends. The trial excluded patients who had a history of autoimmune disease or who were on systemic immunosuppression. Peripheral blood for TCR sequencing was collected from all dose cohorts at baseline, on cycle 4 day 1, and on cycle 7 day 1. The samples were drawn from a first-in-human, open-label, multicenter phase I dose-escalation trial of ivuxolimab. Adults with locally advanced or metastatic melanoma, renal cell carcinoma, hepatocellular carcinoma or head and neck squamous cell carcinoma were enrolled in the trial. Before TCR sequencing, CD4+ T cells and CD8+ T cells from peripheral blood were sorted into separate populations.

About this clone itself: No cognate antigen has been identified for it. One base away there is no much larger clone; base qualities are not given.

This sequence was found in an adult with an advanced solid tumor such as melanoma, head and neck, liver or kidney cancer. Sequenced here: CD4+ or CD8+ T cells sorted from blood, sampled in a trial of the OX40 agonist ivuxolimab. The V and J segments used are TRBV10-3 and TRBJ2-5, with the D gene not confidently named. The DNA is TGTGCCATCAGTGAGGAAGATTGGGAGACCCAGTACTTC. Translated, this gives CAISEEDWETQYF.